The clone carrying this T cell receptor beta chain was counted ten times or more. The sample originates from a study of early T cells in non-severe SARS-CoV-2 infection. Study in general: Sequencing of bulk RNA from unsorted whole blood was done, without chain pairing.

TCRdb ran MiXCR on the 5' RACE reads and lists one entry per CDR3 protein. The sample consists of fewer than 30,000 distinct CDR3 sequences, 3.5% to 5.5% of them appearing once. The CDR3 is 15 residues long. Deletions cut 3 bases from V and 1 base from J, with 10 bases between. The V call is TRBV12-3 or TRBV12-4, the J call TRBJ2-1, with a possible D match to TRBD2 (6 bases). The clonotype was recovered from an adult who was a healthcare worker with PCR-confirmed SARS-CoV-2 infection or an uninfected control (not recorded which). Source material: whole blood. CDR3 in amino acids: CASSFGGSSYNEQFF. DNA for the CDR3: TGTGCCAGCAGTTTCGGGGGAAGTTCCTACAATGAGCAGTTCTTC.